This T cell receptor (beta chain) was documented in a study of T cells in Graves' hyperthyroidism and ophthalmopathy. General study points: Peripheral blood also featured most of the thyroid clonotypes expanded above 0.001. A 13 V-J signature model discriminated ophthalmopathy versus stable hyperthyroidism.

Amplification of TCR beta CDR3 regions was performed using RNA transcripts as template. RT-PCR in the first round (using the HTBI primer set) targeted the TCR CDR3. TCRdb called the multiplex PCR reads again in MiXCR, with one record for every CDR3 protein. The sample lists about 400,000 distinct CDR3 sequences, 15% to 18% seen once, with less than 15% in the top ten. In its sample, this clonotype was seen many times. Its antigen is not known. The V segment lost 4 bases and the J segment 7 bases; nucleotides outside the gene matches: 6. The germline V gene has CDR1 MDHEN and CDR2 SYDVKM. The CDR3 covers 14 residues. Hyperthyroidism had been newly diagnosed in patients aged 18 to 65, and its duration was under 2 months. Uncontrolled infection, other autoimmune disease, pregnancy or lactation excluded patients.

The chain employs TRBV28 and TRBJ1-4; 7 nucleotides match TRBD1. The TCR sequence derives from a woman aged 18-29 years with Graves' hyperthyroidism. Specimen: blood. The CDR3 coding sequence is TGTGCCAGCAGTTACAGGGGATATTTTGAAAAACTGTTTTTT. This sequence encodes CASSYRGYFEKLFF.